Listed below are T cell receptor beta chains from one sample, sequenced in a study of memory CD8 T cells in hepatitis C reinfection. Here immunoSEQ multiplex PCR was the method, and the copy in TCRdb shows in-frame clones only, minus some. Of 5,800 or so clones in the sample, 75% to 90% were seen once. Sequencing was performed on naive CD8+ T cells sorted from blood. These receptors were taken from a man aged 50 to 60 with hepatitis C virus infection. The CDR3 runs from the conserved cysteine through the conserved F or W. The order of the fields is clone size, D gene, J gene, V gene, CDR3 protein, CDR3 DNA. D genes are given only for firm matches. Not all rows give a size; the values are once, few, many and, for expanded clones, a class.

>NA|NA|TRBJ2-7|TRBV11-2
CASSLGGLEQYF
TGTGCCAGCAGCTTAGGAGGGCTCGAGCAGTACTTC
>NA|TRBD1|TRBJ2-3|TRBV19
CASSITLAGGETDTQYF
TGTGCCAGTAGTATCACTCTGGCAGGGGGCGAGACAGATACGCAGTATTTT
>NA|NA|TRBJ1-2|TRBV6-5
CASSPGQYGYTF
TGTGCCAGCAGCCCTGGACAGTATGGCTACACCTTC
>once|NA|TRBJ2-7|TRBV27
CASSLMSGGGYEQYF
TGTGCCAGCAGTTTAATGTCAGGGGGAGGCTACGAGCAGTACTTC
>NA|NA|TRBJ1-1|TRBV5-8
CASSFGVAFF
TGTGCCAGCAGCTTTGGAGTGGCTTTCTTT
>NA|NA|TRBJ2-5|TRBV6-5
CASRPETEVAQYF
TGTGCCAGCAGGCCCGAGACAGAAGTGGCCCAGTACTTC
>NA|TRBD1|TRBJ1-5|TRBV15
CATSTPDRNYQPQHF
TGTGCCACCAGTACCCCGGACAGGAACTATCAGCCCCAGCATTTT
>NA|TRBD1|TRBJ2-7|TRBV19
CASSASPGQDYEQYF
TGTGCCAGTAGTGCCTCGCCGGGACAGGACTACGAGCAGTACTTC
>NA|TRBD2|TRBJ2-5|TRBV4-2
CASSQELAGGSLQETQYF
TGTGCCAGCAGCCAAGAACTAGCGGGAGGTTCTCTCCAAGAGACCCAGTACTTC
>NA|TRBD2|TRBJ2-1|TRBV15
CATSREIGRAWEQFF
TGTGCCACCAGCAGAGAAATCGGGAGGGCCTGGGAGCAGTTCTTC
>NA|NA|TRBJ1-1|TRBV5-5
CASSLGVVVEAFF
TGTGCCAGCAGCTTGGGTGTAGTCGTTGAAGCTTTCTTT
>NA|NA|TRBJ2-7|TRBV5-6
CASSWTATYEQYF
TGTGCCAGCAGCTGGACAGCTACCTACGAGCAGTACTTC
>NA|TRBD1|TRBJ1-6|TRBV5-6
CASSLTGGFPHF
TGTGCCAGCAGCCTTACAGGGGGCTTTCCCCACTTT
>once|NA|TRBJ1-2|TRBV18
CASSPVRGIYGYTF
TGTGCCAGCTCACCGGTTAGGGGGATCTATGGCTACACCTTC
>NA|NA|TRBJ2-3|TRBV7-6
CASSLSPRDTDTQYF
TGTGCCAGCAGCTTATCGCCGCGGGACACAGATACGCAGTATTTT
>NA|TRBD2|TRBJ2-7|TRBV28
CASSLGTSAAYEQYF
TGTGCCAGCAGTCTGGGGACTAGCGCGGCCTACGAGCAGTACTTC
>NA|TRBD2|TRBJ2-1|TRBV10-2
CASSEPGTSRNEQFF
TGCGCCAGCAGTGAACCCGGGACTAGCAGAAATGAGCAGTTCTTC
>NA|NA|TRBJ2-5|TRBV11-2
CASSLDLREETQYF
TGTGCCAGCAGCTTAGATCTCCGCGAAGAGACCCAGTACTTC
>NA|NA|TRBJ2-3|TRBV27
CASRKGGNWLDTQYF
TGTGCCAGCAGGAAAGGGGGTAATTGGTTAGATACGCAGTATTTT
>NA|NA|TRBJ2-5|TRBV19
CASGTRETQYF
TGTGCCAGTGGAACTAGGGAGACCCAGTACTTC
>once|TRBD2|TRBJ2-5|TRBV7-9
CASSAITGTSGRVQETQYF
TGTGCCAGCAGCGCTATCACCGGGACTAGCGGGAGGGTCCAAGAGACCCAGTACTTC
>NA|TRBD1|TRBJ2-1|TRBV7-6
CASTPGGSYNEQFF
TGTGCCAGCACCCCAGGGGGCTCCTACAATGAGCAGTTCTTC
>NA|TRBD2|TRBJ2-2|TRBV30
CAWSPRGGLNTGELFF
TGTGCCTGGAGCCCGCGGGGGGGACTGAACACCGGGGAGCTGTTTTTT
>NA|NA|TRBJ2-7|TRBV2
CASSDAGFYEQYF
TGTGCCAGCAGTGACGCAGGGTTCTACGAGCAGTACTTC
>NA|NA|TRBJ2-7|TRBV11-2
CASSGEGASYEQYF
TGTGCCAGCAGCGGAGAGGGAGCCTCCTACGAGCAGTACTTC
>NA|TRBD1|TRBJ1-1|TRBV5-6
CAGGQGTDTEAFF
TGTGCCGGGGGACAGGGGACAGACACTGAAGCTTTCTTT
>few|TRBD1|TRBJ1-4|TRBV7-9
CASSSGTAATNEKLFF
TGTGCCAGCAGCTCCGGGACAGCCGCAACTAATGAAAAACTGTTTTTT
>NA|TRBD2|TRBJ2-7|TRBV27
CASSSASGYEQYF
TGTGCCAGCAGTTCCGCTAGCGGGTACGAGCAGTACTTC
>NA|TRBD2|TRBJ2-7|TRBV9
CASSVGTAGVNEQYF
TGTGCCAGCAGCGTAGGTACGGCGGGAGTAAACGAGCAGTACTTC
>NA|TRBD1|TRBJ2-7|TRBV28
CASILGGQTPYEQYF
TGTGCCAGCATCCTAGGGGGCCAGACACCCTACGAGCAGTACTTC
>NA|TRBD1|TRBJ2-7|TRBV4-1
CASSQGDRTGEQYF
TGCGCCAGCAGCCAAGGGGACAGGACGGGCGAGCAGTACTTC
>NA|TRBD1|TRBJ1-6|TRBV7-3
CASSLSGGSSPLHF
TGTGCCAGCAGCCTATCAGGGGGGAGTTCACCCCTCCACTTT
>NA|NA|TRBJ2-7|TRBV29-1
CSVEDERDYEQYF
TGCAGCGTTGAAGACGAGAGGGACTACGAGCAGTACTTC
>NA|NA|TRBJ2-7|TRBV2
CASRGEDRTYEQYF
TGTGCCAGCAGGGGGGAGGACAGGACCTACGAGCAGTACTTC
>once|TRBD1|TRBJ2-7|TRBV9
CASSVGQGARDEQYF
TGTGCCAGCAGCGTGGGACAGGGGGCGCGCGACGAGCAGTACTTC
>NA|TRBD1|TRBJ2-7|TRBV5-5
CASDVTGVLYEQYF
TGTGCCAGCGATGTTACAGGGGTTTTGTACGAGCAGTACTTC
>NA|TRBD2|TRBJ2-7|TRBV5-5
CASSRPGLAGDLGLEQYF
TGTGCCAGCAGCCGGCCGGGACTAGCGGGGGATTTGGGCCTTGAGCAGTACTTC
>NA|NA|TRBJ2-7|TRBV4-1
CASSQEYSIYSYEQYF
TGCGCCAGCAGCCAAGAATATAGCATTTACTCCTACGAGCAGTACTTC
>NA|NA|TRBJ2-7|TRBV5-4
CASSLMQGTLDEQYF
TGTGCCAGCAGCTTGATGCAGGGGACACTCGACGAGCAGTACTTC
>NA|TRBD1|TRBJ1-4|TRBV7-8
CASSLEVWDSNEKLFF
TGTGCCAGCAGCTTAGAGGTCTGGGACAGTAATGAAAAACTGTTTTTT
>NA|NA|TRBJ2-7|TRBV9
CASSVLAGASYEQYF
TGTGCCAGCAGCGTACTCGCGGGGGCCTCCTACGAGCAGTACTTC
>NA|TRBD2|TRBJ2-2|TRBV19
CASRISGSSGELFF
TGTGCCAGTAGAATTAGCGGGAGTAGCGGGGAGCTGTTTTTT
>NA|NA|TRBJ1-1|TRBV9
CASSEGQAGTEAFF
TGTGCCAGCAGCGAGGGCCAAGCGGGGACTGAAGCTTTCTTT
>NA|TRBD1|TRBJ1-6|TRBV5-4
CASSSGTGYSPGSPLHF
TGTGCCAGCAGCTCCGGGACAGGTTACTCTCCGGGTTCACCCCTCCACTTT
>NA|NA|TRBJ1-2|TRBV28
CASSLRRLPNYGYTF
TGTGCCAGCAGTTTACGGAGACTACCTAACTATGGCTACACCTTC
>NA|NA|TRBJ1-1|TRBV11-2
CASSFKGTEAFF
TGTGCCAGCAGCTTTAAGGGGACTGAAGCTTTCTTT